A single sample is the source of the 21 T cell receptor beta chains below, sequenced in a study of shared T cell receptors in the human thymus. TCRdb keeps only in-frame clones here, not all; method: immunoSEQ multiplex PCR. This table holds some 700,000 clones, 75% to 90% found once. The sample also formed part of further work on human thymus T cells.

Material: thymocytes. The receptors shown here come from a girl under three years old with a congenital heart defect.

This clone appeared a few times. The genes are TRBV11-2 and TRBJ2-5, with D tentatively TRBD1 (5 bases). Germline V CDR1 and CDR2: SGHAT, FQNNGV. V was cut by 1 base and J by 2 bases, with 8 bases left in between. The CDR3 totals 14 residues. The CDR3 loop reads CASSLVRVQETQYF. In DNA form, the CDR3 reads TGTGCCAGCAGCTTAGTCAGGGTACAAGAGACCCAGTACTTC. Full variable domain (outside the CDR3, taken from reference TRBV11-2 and TRBJ2-5): EAGVAQSPRYKIIEKRQSVAFWCNPISGHATLYWYQQILGQGPKLLIQFQNNGVVDDSQLPKDRFSAERLKGVDSTLKIQPAKLEDSAVYLCASSLVRVQETQYFGPGTRLLVL.

The V call is TRBV7-9, the J call TRBJ1-2; tentatively, D is TRBD1 (6 bases). Trimming removed 5 bases from V and 5 bases from J, with 18 bases in between. Germline V gene data show CDR1 as SEHNR and CDR2 as FQNEAQ (reference sequence). The CDR3 contains 15 residues. The CDR3 DNA is TGTGCCAGCAGCCGGGACAAAGGATCGGGTTATGGCTACACCTTC. It encodes CASSRDKGSGYGYTF. The complete variable domain, with remaining parts taken from reference TRBV7-9 and TRBJ1-2, reads DTGVSQNPRHKITKRGQNVTFRCDPISEHNRLYWYRQTLGQGPEFLTYFQNEAQLEKSRLLSDRFSAERPKGSFSTLEIQRTEQGDSAMYLCASSRDKGSGYGYTFGSGTRLTVV.

The gene calls are TRBV10-3 and TRBJ2-1; 7 nucleotides match TRBD2. Per the germline V gene, CDR1 is ENHRY and CDR2 is SYGVKD. V shed 7 bases, J shed 6 bases, and the junction held 15 bases outside the gene matches. CDR3 length: 16 residues. This CDR3 is CAITDRGVAGSNEQFF. The CDR3 DNA is TGTGCCATCACCGATAGAGGGGTAGCGGGCAGCAATGAGCAGTTCTTC.

V usage is TRBV2 and J usage is TRBJ1-5, with unresolved D. In germline, CDR1 is SNHLY, CDR2 FYNNEI. The CDR3 runs to 14 residues. Trimming stripped 4 bases from V and 5 bases from J, with 12 bases between. The CDR3 here is CASSGRDYYQPQHF. CDR3 in DNA: TGTGCCAGCAGTGGTCGGGATTACTATCAGCCCCAGCATTTT.

This clone is a singleton in its sample. This chain joins TRBV25-1 and TRBJ1-1; a weak D match, TRBD1 (6 bases). Trimming shortened V by 4 bases and J by 0 bases, and 12 bases separated the two germline ends. Per germline, CDR1 MGHDK and CDR2 SYGVNS. The CDR3 length is 15 residues. CDR3 coding DNA: TGTGCCAGCAGTGGACAGGTCGCCATGAACACTGAAGCTTTCTTT. Protein sequence: CASSGQVAMNTEAFF.

The rearrangement links TRBV6-5 to TRBJ1-2; no clear D gene. V was shortened by 5 bases and J by 3 bases, with 13 bases between the two germline ends. The CDR3 has 14 residues. In germline, CDR1 is MNHEY, CDR2 SVGAGI. CDR3 loop: CASSETLSDYGYTF. The CDR3 nucleotides are TGTGCCAGCAGTGAAACCCTGTCGGACTATGGCTACACCTTC.

Only one count was recorded for this clone. J is TRBJ1-1 and V is TRBV4-1; D is unclear. This CDR3 has 17 amino acids. V lost 1 base, J lost 1 base, and 16 bases lay in between. The V gene's germline CDR1 is MGHRA and CDR2 YSYEKL. The CDR3 loop is CASSQVSGRTPNTEAFF. Here the CDR3 DNA reads TGCGCCAGCAGCCAAGTTAGTGGCCGGACTCCGAACACTGAAGCTTTCTTT.

The gene calls are TRBV14 and TRBJ2-5; D not certain. Trimming took 0 bases from V and 3 from J, leaving 14 bases between them. The CDR3 sequence is 16 residues long. CDR1 and CDR2 from the germline V gene are SGHDN and FVKESK. CDR3 nucleotides: TGTGCCAGCAGCCAAGATCTGGGCAGTAGAAAAGAGACCCAGTACTTC. Translating gives CASSQDLGSRKETQYF.

The chain carries TRBV5-1 and TRBJ2-3, with 9 positions matching TRBD2. The CDR3 is 16 amino acids. Germline CDR1 reads SGHRS; CDR2 reads YFSETQ. V shed 1 base, J shed 2 bases, and the junction held 5 bases outside the gene matches. The CDR3 region is CASSLLGLAPTDTQYF. The DNA of the CDR3 is TGCGCCAGCAGCTTGTTGGGACTAGCCCCCACAGATACGCAGTATTTT. The variable domain in full, completed from reference TRBV5-1 and TRBJ2-3, reads KAGVTQTPRYLIKTRGQQVTLSCSPISGHRSVSWYQQTPGQGLQFLFEYFSETQRNKGNFPGRFSGRQFSNSRSEMNVSTLELGDSALYLCASSLLGLAPTDTQYFGPGTRLTVL.

This chain joins TRBV6-5 and TRBJ2-2; 8 nucleotides align to TRBD2. Germline lookup yields CDR1 MNHEY and CDR2 SVGAGI. The CDR3 runs 16 residues. J gave up 7 bases and V 2 bases, and 9 bases lay outside the gene matches. The CDR3 nucleotides are TGTGCCAGCAGTTACCCAGGAGCGGGGGCCGGCGGGGAGCTGTTTTTT. It is translated as CASSYPGAGAGGELFF.

This rearrangement joins TRBV7-2 to TRBJ2-6; TRBD2 might be the D (6 bases). The CDR3 sequence is 18 residues long. With 2 bases removed from V and 2 bases from J, the gap between germline ends came to 16 bases. Germline CDR1 and CDR2: SGHTA and FQGNSA. CDR3 sequence reads: CASSLRGGPPPGANVLTF. The CDR3 nucleotides read TGTGCCAGCAGCTTACGCGGAGGGCCCCCCCCTGGGGCCAACGTCCTGACTTTC.

This clone was counted only a few times. The chain employs TRBV7-2 and TRBJ1-6; D is perhaps TRBD1 (6 bases). Germline V CDR1 and CDR2: SGHTA, FQGNSA. The V end was cut by 0 bases, the J end by 11 bases, with 23 bases between. The CDR3 spans 18 residues. The CDR3 bases are TGTGCCAGCAGCTTAGCGCGGATCTCGGGGGGCAGTGGTGCACCCCTCCACTTT. Translation: CASSLARISGGSGAPLHF. The complete variable domain, with remaining parts taken from reference TRBV7-2 and TRBJ1-6, reads GAGVSQSPSNKVTEKGKDVELRCDPISGHTALYWYRQSLGQGLEFLIYFQGNSAPDKSGLPSDRFSAERTGGSVSTLTIQRTQQEDSAVYLCASSLARISGGSGAPLHFGNGTRLTVT.

The chain links TRBV5-4 to TRBJ2-5; TRBD2 aligns across 10 bases. The CDR3 has 19 amino acids. With 0 bases clipped from V and 7 bases from J, the junction kept 18 bases outside the gene matches. Germline assignment: CDR1 SGHNT and CDR2 YYREEE (reference sequence). CDR3 residues: CASSLGVKRGGRGLWTQYF. Here the CDR3 DNA reads TGTGCCAGCAGCTTGGGGGTCAAGCGGGGGGGCCGTGGTTTGTGGACCCAGTACTTC.

This clone was seen a few times. This chain uses TRBV19 with TRBJ1-5, with TRBD1 matching over 8 bases. Germline V gene lookup returns CDR1 LNHDA and CDR2 SQIVND (reference sequence). Unmatched junction bases numbered 7, after V lost 4 bases and J lost 2 bases. This CDR3 region has 16 residues. The CDR3 protein is CASSNPGQGRNQPQHF. The DNA for the CDR3 is TGTGCCAGTAGTAACCCAGGACAGGGCCGCAATCAGCCCCAGCATTTT.

This clone appeared a few times. V gene TRBV15 combines with J gene TRBJ1-1; D is undetermined. Germline V gene lookup returns CDR1 LNHNV and CDR2 YYDKDF (reference sequence). The ends were cut back, 0 bases at V and 0 bases at J, with 14 bases in the middle. The CDR3 runs to 17 residues. CDR3 amino acids: CATSRDARETLNTEAFF. CDR3 sequence (DNA): TGTGCCACCAGCAGAGATGCGAGGGAAACCCTGAACACTGAAGCTTTCTTT.

This chain links TRBV4-1 with TRBJ2-7; perhaps TRBD2 as D (5 bases). The CDR3 loop spans 16 amino acids. Germline V CDR1 and CDR2: MGHRA, YSYEKL. V lost 4 bases, J lost 1 base, and 17 bases lay in between. CDR3 DNA sequence: TGCGCCAGCAGCCCTCAGCGGCAGTTTAATTCCTACGAGCAGTACTTC. Its translation is CASSPQRQFNSYEQYF.

The table lists this clone with a few counts. The chain recombines TRBV28 with TRBJ2-7; TRBD1 is a possible D gene (6 bases). Germline CDR1 MDHEN, CDR2 SYDVKM. The CDR3 runs 14 residues. Trimming shortened V by 5 bases and J by 6 bases, and 17 bases separated the two germline ends. The CDR3 nucleotides are TGTGCCAGCAGTCCCCTCCAGGGGACCCGCGAGCAGTACTTC. Translation gives CASSPLQGTREQYF.

This clone was recorded a few times. The CDR3 region has the DNA TGCGCCAGCAGGTGGAGCGGGGCAAGCACAGATACGCAGTATTTT. This codes for CASRWSGASTDTQYF. V is TRBV5-1 and J is TRBJ2-3; TRBD2 aligns across 7 bases. CDR1 SGHRS and CDR2 YFSETQ come from the germline V gene. The junction had 6 bases not matched to a gene; V was cut back by 5 bases and J by 0 bases. CDR3 size: 15 residues. The variable domain in full, completed from reference TRBV5-1 and TRBJ2-3, reads KAGVTQTPRYLIKTRGQQVTLSCSPISGHRSVSWYQQTPGQGLQFLFEYFSETQRNKGNFPGRFSGRQFSNSRSEMNVSTLELGDSALYLCASRWSGASTDTQYFGPGTRLTVL.

The CDR3 here is CASSFNRGMGLAKNIQYF. The CDR3 DNA follows: TGTGCCAGCAGCTTCAACAGGGGGATGGGACTAGCCAAAAACATTCAGTACTTC. The genes are TRBV11-1 and TRBJ2-4; 8 bases are a match to TRBD1. Germline V gene lookup returns CDR1 SGHAT and CDR2 FQDESV (reference sequence). This CDR3 has 18 residues. Unmatched junction bases numbered 10, after V lost 3 bases and J lost 0 bases.

This chain joins TRBV7-9 and TRBJ1-2; no definite D call. The CDR3 totals 13 residues. Germline CDR1 SEHNR, CDR2 FQNEAQ (reference sequence). The V end lost 5 bases, the J end lost 4 bases, and 11 bases lay between the germline ends. The CDR3 sequence is CASSHLFFYGYTF. The CDR3 coding sequence is TGTGCCAGCAGCCATCTATTTTTCTATGGCTACACCTTC.

This chain connects TRBV4-3 to TRBJ1-1; TRBD1 is a possible D gene (5 bases). The CDR3 is 13 residues long. Germline CDR1 and CDR2: LGHNA and YSLEER. V gave up 1 base and J gave up 8 bases, with 11 bases separating them. CDR3 DNA: TGCGCCAGCAGCCAAGGGGTGGGGCTAGAAGCTTTCTTT. Translated, it gives CASSQGVGLEAFF.